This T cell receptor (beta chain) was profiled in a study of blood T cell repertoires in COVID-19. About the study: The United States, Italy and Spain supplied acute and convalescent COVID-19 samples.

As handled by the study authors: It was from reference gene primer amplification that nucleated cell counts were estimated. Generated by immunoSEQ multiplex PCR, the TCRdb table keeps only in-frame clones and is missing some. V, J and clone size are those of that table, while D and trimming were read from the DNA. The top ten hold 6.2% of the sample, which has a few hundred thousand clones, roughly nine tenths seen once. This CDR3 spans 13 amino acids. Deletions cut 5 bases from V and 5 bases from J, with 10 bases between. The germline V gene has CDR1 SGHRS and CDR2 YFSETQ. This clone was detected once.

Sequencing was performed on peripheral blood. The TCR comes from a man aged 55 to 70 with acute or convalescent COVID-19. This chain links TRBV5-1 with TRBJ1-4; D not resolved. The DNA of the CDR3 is TGCGCCAGCAGGCCTGGAGGCAATGAAAAACTGTTTTTT. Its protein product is CASRPGGNEKLFF.